The following is a TCR beta chain sequence with its context. Repertoires were generated with immunoSEQ multiplex PCR, while TCRdb's copy carries only in-frame clones and drops some. In the table there are 65,000 or so clones, 92% of which are singletons. The data belong to a study of cytomegalovirus exposure and HLA in healthy donors. This TCR was sampled from a young woman in good health and CMV-seronegative. The sequencing input was PBMCs.

CDR3 in amino acids: CASSFHPVGLETDTQYF. CDR3 in DNA: TGCGCCAGCAGCTTTCACCCGGTGGGACTAGAAACAGATACGCAGTATTTT. V usage is TRBV5-1 and J usage is TRBJ2-3; 8 nucleotides align to TRBD2. The CDR3 is 17 amino acids. The V segment lost 2 bases and the J segment 3 bases; nucleotides outside the gene matches: 11. The germline V gene encodes CDR1 SGHRS and CDR2 YFSETQ.